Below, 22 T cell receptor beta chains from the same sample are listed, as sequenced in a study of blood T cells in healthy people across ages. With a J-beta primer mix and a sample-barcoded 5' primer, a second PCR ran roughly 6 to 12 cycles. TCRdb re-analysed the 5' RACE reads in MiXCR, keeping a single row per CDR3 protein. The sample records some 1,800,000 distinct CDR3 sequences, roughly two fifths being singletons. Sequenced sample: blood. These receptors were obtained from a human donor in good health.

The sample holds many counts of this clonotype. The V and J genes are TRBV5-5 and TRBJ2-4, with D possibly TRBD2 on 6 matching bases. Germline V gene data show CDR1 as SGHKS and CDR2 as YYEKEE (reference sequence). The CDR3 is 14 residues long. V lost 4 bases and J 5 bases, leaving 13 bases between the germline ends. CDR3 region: CASSPAGWENIQYF. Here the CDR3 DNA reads TGTGCCAGCAGCCCGGCGGGGTGGGAAAACATTCAGTACTTC.

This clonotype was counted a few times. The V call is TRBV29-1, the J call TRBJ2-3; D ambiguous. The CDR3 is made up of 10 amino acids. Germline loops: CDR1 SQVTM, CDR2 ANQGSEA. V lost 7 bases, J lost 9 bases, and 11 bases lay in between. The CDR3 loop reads CSGAVGTQYF. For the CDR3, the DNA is TGCAGCGGGGCGGTGGGGACGCAGTATTTT.

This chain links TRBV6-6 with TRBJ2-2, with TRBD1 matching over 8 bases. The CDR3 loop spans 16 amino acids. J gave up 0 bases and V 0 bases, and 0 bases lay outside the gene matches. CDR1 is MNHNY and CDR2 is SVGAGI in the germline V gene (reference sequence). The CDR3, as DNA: TGTGCCAGCAGTTACTCGGGACAGGCGAACACCGGGGAGCTGTTTTTT. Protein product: CASSYSGQANTGELFF.

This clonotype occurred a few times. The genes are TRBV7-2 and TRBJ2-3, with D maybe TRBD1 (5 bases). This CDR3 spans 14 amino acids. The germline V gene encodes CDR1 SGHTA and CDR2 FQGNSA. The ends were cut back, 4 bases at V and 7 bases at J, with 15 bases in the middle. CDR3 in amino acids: CASSSTGWGNTQYF. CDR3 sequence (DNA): TGTGCCAGCAGCTCCACCGGGTGGGGCAATACGCAGTATTTT. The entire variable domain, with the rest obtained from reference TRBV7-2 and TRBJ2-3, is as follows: GAGVSQSPSNKVTEKGKDVELRCDPISGHTALYWYRQSLGQGLEFLIYFQGNSAPDKSGLPSDRFSAERTGGSVSTLTIQRTQQEDSAVYLCASSSTGWGNTQYFGPGTRLTVL.

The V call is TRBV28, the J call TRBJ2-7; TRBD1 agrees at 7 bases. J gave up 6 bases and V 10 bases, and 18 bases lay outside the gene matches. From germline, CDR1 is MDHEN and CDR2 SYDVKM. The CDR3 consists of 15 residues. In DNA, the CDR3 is TGTGCCACCTCATTCCGGGACAGAGACCTACGCGAGCAGTACTTC. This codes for CATSFRDRDLREQYF.

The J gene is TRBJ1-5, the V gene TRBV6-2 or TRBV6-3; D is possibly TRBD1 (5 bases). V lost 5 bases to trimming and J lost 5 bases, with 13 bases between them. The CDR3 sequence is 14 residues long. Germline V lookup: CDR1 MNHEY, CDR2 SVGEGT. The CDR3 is CASSLLGRDQPQHF. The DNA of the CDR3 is TGTGCCAGCAGTCTACTAGGCAGGGATCAGCCCCAGCATTTT.

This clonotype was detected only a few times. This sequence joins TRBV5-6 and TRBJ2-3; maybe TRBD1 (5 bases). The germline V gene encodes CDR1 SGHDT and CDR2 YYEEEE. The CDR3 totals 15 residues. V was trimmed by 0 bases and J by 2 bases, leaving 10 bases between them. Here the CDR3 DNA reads TGTGCCAGCAGCTTGGAGCAGGGTACCACAGATACGCAGTATTTT. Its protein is CASSLEQGTTDTQYF. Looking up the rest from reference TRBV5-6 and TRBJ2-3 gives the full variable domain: DAGVTQSPTHLIKTRGQQVTLRCSPKSGHDTVSWYQQALGQGPQFIFQYYEEEERQRGNFPDRFSGHQFPNYSSELNVNALLLGDSALYLCASSLEQGTTDTQYFGPGTRLTVL.

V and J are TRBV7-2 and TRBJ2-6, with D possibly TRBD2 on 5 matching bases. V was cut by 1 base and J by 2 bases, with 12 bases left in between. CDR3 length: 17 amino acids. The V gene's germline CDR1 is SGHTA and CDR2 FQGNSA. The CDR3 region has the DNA TGTGCCAGCAGCTTAGTTCGGGGAAGCACTGGGGCCAACGTCCTGACTTTC. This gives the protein CASSLVRGSTGANVLTF.

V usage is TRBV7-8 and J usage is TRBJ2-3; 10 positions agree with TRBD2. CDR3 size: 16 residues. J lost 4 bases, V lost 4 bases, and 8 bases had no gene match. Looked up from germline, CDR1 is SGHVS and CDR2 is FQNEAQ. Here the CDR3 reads CASSYTGTSVSDTQYF. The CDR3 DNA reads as TGTGCCAGCAGCTACACCGGGACTAGCGTTTCAGATACGCAGTATTTT.

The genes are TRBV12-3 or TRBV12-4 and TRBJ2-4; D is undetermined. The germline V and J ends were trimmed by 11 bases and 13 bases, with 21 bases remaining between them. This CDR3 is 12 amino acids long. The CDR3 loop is CASSRPPGEQYF. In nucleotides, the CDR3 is TGTGCCTCCAGCAGGCCCCCTGGTGAGCAGTACTTC.

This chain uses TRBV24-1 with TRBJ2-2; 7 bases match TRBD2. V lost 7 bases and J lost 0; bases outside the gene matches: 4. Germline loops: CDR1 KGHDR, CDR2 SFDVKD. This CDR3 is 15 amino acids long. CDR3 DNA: TGTGCCACCAGACCCAGCGGGGCGAACACCGGGGAGCTGTTTTTT. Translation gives CATRPSGANTGELFF.

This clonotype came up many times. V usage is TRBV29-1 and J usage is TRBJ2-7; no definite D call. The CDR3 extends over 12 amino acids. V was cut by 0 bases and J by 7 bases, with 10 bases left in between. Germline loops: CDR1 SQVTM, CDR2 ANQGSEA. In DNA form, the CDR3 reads TGCAGCGTTGAAGAGACGGACGGGGAGCAGTACTTC. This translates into CSVEETDGEQYF.

The CDR3 DNA follows: TGTGCCAGCAGCGAGCGGGGGGGCGGCTACAATGAGCAGTACTTC. This sequence encodes CASSERGGGYNEQYF. This sequence joins TRBV13 and TRBJ2-1, with 10 positions matching TRBD2. Near its end, the DNA agrees better with TRBJ2-7, so the J call may be wrong. Per the germline V gene, CDR1 is PRHDT and CDR2 is FYEKMQ (reference sequence). The CDR3 loop spans 15 amino acids.

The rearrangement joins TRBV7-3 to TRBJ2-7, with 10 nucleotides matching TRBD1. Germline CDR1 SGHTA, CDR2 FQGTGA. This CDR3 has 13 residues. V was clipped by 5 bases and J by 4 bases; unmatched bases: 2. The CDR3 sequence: CASSGTGEYEQYF. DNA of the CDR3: TGTGCCAGCAGCGGGACAGGGGAATACGAGCAGTACTTC.

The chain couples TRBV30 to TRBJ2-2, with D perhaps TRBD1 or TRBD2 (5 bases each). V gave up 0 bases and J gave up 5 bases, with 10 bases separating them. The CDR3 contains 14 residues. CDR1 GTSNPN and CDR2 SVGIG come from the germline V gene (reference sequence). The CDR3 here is CAWSVEGYTGELFF. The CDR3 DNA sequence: TGTGCCTGGAGTGTAGAGGGGTATACCGGGGAGCTGTTTTTT.

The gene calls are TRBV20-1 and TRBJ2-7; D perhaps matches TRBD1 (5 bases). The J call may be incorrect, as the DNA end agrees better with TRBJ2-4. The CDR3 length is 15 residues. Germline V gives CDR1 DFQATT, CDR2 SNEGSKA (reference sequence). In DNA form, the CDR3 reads TGCAGTGCTAGAGCCCCCGGGCAGGGTCAGGACATTCAGTACTTC. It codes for CSARAPGQGQDIQYF.

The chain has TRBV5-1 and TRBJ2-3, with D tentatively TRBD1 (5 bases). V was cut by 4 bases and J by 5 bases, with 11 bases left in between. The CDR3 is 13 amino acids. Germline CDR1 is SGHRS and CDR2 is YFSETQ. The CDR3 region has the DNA TGCGCCAGCAGCGCAGGGTTTAGAGATACGCAGTATTTT. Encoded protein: CASSAGFRDTQYF.

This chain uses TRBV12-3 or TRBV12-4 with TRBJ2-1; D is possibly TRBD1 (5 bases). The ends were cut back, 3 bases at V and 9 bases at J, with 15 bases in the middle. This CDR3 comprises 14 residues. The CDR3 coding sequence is TGTGCCAGCAGTTTCCCGGGCGGTGGGGCTGAGCAGTTCTTC. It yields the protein CASSFPGGGAEQFF.

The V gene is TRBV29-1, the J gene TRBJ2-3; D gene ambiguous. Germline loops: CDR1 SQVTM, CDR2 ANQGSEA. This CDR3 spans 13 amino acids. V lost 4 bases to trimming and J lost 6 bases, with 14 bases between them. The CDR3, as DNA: TGCAGCGTTGCGGGCCAACGATCGGATACGCAGTATTTT. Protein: CSVAGQRSDTQYF.

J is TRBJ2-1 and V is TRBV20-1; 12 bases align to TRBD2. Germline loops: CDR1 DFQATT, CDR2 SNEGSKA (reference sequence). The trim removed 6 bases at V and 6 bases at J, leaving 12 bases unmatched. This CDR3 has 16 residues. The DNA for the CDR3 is TGCAGTGCACCCCGGCTAGCGGGGGGGTATCGCAATGAGCAGTTCTTC. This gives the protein CSAPRLAGGYRNEQFF.

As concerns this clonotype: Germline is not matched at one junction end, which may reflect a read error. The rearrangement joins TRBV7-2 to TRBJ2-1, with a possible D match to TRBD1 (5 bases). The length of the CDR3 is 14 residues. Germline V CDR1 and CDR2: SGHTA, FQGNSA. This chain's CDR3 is CVSSSTGYYNKQFF. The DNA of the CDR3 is TGTGTCAGCAGCTCAACAGGATACTACAATAAGCAGTTCTTC.

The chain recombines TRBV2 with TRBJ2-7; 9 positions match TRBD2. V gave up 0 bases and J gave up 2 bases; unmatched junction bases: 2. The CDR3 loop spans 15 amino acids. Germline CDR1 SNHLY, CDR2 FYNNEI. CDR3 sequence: CASSEATSGTYEQYF. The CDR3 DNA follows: TGTGCCAGCAGTGAAGCGACTAGCGGCACCTACGAGCAGTACTTC.